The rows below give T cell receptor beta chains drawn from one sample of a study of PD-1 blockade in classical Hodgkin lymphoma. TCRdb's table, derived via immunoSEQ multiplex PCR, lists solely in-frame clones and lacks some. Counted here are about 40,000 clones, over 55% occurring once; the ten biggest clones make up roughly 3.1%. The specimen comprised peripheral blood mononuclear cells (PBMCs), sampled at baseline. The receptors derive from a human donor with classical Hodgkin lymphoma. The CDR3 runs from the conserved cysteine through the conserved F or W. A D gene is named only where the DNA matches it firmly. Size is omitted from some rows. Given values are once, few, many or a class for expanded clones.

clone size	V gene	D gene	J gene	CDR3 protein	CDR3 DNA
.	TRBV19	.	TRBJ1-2	CASSIGGDYGYTF	TGTGCCAGTAGTATAGGAGGGGACTATGGCTACACCTTC
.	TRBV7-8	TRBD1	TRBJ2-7	CASSSRQGLSYEQYF	TGTGCCAGCAGCTCCCGACAGGGTCTTTCCTACGAGCAGTACTTC
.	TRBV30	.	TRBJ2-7	CAWGGAAYEQYF	TGTGCCTGGGGGGGGGCCGCCTACGAGCAGTACTTC
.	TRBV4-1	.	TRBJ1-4	CASSHGQGPDEKLFF	TGCGCCAGCAGCCATGGTCAGGGCCCAGACGAAAAACTGTTTTTT
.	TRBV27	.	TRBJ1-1	CASSLVENTEAFF	TGTGCCAGCAGTTTGGTAGAGAACACTGAAGCTTTCTTT
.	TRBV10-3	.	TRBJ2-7	CAISDDLYEQYF	TGTGCCATCAGTGACGATCTCTACGAGCAGTACTTC
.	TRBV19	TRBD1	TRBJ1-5	CASSINPSGQSSNQPQHF	TGTGCCAGTAGTATCAATCCATCGGGACAGAGCAGCAATCAGCCCCAGCATTTT
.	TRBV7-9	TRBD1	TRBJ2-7	CASRKGQAYEQYF	TGTGCCAGCAGAAAAGGACAGGCCTACGAGCAGTACTTC
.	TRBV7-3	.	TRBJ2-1	CASSLLQGTEQFF	TGTGCCAGCAGCTTATTACAGGGCACGGAGCAGTTCTTC
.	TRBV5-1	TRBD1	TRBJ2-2	CASSSGRTGGAGELFF	TGCGCCAGCAGCTCGGGACGGACAGGGGGCGCCGGGGAGCTGTTTTTT
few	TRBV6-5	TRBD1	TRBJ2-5	CASSRDSQETQYF	TGTGCCAGCAGCCGGGACAGCCAAGAGACCCAGTACTTC
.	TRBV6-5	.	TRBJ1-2	CASSYVTTNYGYTF	TGTGCCAGCAGTTACGTGACAACTAACTATGGCTACACCTTC
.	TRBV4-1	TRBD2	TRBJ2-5	CASSQDPAGGGETQYF	TGCGCCAGCAGCCAAGATCCAGCGGGGGGCGGGGAGACCCAGTACTTC
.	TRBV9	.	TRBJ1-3	CASSVGRAGNTIYF	TGTGCCAGCAGCGTAGGCAGGGCAGGAAACACCATATATTTT
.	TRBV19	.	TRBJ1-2	CASSGTGGARITNYGYTF	TGTGCCAGTAGTGGGACGGGGGGCGCCCGAATCACTAACTATGGCTACACCTTC
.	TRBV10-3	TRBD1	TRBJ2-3	CAIRGQGVTDTQYF	TGTGCCATCAGGGGACAGGGGGTCACAGATACGCAGTATTTT
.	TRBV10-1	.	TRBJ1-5	CASYPGRGYQPQHF	TGCGCCAGCTACCCCGGTCGGGGGTATCAGCCCCAGCATTTT
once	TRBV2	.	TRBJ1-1	CASRVTEAFF	TGTGCCAGCAGGGTAACTGAAGCTTTCTTT
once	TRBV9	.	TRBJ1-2	CASSVAGSEGGYTF	TGTGCCAGCAGCGTAGCCGGGTCGGAGGGGGGCTACACCTTC
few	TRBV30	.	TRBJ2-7	CAWSVLYYEQYF	TGTGCCTGGAGTGTACTCTATTACGAGCAGTACTTC
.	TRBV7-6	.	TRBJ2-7	CASSLPHPKYF	TGTGCCAGCAGTTTACCGCATCCGAAGTACTTC
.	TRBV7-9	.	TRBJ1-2	CASRNAAGYGYTF	TGTGCCAGCAGGAACGCGGCCGGCTATGGCTACACCTTC
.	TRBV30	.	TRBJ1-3	CAWIPQGNTIYF	TGTGCCTGGATTCCTCAGGGTAACACCATATATTTT
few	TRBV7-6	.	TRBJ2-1	CASSQGQGEQFF	TGTGCCAGCAGTCAGGGGCAAGGTGAGCAGTTCTTC
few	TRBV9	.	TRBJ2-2	CASSPQPQVNTGELFF	TGTGCCAGCAGCCCCCAACCGCAGGTCAACACCGGGGAGCTGTTTTTT
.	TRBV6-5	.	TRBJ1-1	CASSYSGRVANTEAFF	TGTGCCAGCAGTTACTCGGGCAGGGTAGCGAACACTGAAGCTTTCTTT
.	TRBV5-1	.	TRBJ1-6	CASSLVRNSPLHF	TGCGCCAGCAGCTTGGTTCGCAATTCACCCCTCCACTTT
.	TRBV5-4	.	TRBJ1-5	CASSLWGGSFYSNQPQHF	TGTGCCAGCAGCTTGTGGGGGGGCAGCTTCTATAGCAATCAGCCCCAGCATTTT
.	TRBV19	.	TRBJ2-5	CASNEGGRETQYF	TGTGCCAGTAACGAGGGAGGTCGGGAGACCCAGTACTTC
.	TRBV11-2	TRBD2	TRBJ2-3	CASSLTSGGAGGTDTQYF	TGTGCCAGCAGCTTAACCTCCGGGGGAGCGGGAGGGACAGATACGCAGTATTTT
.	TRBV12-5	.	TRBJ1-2	CASGLGGGARGYTF	TGTGCTAGTGGTTTGGGAGGGGGGGCGCGTGGCTACACCTTC
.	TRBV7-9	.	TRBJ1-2	CASSLGGNGYTF	TGTGCCAGCAGCTTAGGAGGGAATGGCTACACCTTC
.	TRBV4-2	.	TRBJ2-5	CASSQEQRGETQYF	TGTGCCAGCAGCCAAGAACAGCGAGGGGAGACCCAGTACTTC
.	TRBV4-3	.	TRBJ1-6	CASSQDREQGVSPLHF	TGCGCCAGCAGCCAAGATCGAGAACAGGGCGTCTCACCCCTCCACTTT
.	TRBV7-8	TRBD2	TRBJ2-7	CASSLGTSGRNSYEQYF	TGTGCCAGCAGCTTAGGGACTAGCGGGAGGAACTCCTACGAGCAGTACTTC
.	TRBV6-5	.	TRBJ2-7	CASSFRVFTYEQYF	TGTGCCAGCAGTTTTAGGGTTTTCACCTACGAGCAGTACTTC
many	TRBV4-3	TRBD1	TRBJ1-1	CASSQADRGGNTEAFF	TGCGCCAGCAGCCAAGCCGACAGGGGAGGGAACACTGAAGCTTTCTTT
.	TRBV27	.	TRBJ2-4	CASSLRPGGENIQYF	TGTGCCAGCAGTTTGCGACCAGGGGGGGAAAACATTCAGTACTTC
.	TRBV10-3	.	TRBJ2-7	CAAGGTVDHEQYF	TGTGCCGCTGGGGGAACGGTAGATCACGAGCAGTACTTC
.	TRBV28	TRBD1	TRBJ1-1	CASSSLDRGSQEGEAFF	TGTGCCAGCAGTTCCCTGGACAGGGGGAGCCAGGAGGGTGAAGCTTTCTTT
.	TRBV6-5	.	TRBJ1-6	CASSYDLGGRSLHF	TGTGCCAGCAGTTACGACCTTGGAGGACGGTCCCTCCACTTT
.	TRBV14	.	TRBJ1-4	CASSQDRRELFF	TGTGCCAGCAGCCAAGATAGACGAGAACTGTTTTTT
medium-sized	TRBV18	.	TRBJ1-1	CASSPTGTEAFF	TGTGCCAGCTCACCAACAGGGACTGAAGCTTTCTTT
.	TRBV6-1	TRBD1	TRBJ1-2	CASSEQWDRGLYGYTF	TGTGCCAGCAGTGAACAGTGGGACAGGGGGCTCTATGGCTACACCTTC
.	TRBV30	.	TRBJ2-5	CAWRNHSQETQYF	TGTGCCTGGAGAAACCACAGTCAAGAGACCCAGTACTTC
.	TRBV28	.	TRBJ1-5	CASSRVRSGGYSNQPQHF	TGTGCCAGCAGTCGGGTCAGGTCGGGGGGTTATAGCAATCAGCCCCAGCATTTT
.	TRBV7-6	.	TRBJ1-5	CASSPGPYLPQHF	TGTGCCAGCAGCCCGGGACCATACCTCCCCCAGCATTTT
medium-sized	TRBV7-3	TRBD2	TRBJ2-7	CASSLGGGVYEQYF	TGTGCCAGCAGCTTAGGCGGGGGAGTCTACGAGCAGTACTTC
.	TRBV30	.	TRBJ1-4	CAGGYGGSEKLFF	TGTGCCGGGGGGTATGGGGGAAGTGAAAAACTGTTTTTT
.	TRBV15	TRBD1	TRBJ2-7	CATSRSRQGVNEQYF	TGTGCCACCAGCAGATCCCGACAGGGAGTGAACGAGCAGTACTTC
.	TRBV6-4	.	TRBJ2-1	CASSDDSSSYNEQFF	TGTGCCAGCAGTGACGATTCTAGCTCCTACAATGAGCAGTTCTTC
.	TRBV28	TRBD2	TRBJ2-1	CASSFGTSGANEQFF	TGTGCCAGCAGTTTCGGGACTAGCGGGGCCAATGAGCAGTTCTTC